What follows are 13 T cell receptor beta chains derived from one specimen sequenced in a study of shared clonotypes between healthy human individuals. Positively selected for CCR7, the CD45RO-negative cells used as naive CD8 cells excluded terminally differentiated effector memory CD45RA+ cells. Libraries were prepared by immunoSEQ multiplex PCR; TCRdb keeps only in-frame clonotypes and omits some of them. The sample has roughly 2,000,000 clones, roughly 95% seen once. The sample taken for sequencing was naive CD8+ T cells sorted from blood. The receptors here all came from a young man in good health.

The chain links TRBV5-6 to TRBJ2-3; the D gene is possibly TRBD1 (5 bases). The CDR3 extends over 14 amino acids. The V and J ends lost 4 bases and 4 bases respectively, with 13 bases between them. Germline values: CDR1 SGHDT, CDR2 YYEEEE. The CDR3 loop reads CASSKGDEADTQYF. The DNA of the CDR3 is TGTGCCAGCAGCAAAGGGGATGAGGCAGATACGCAGTATTTT.

The chain employs TRBV10-2 and TRBJ2-7, with 8 positions matching TRBD1. Germline V gene data show CDR1 as WSHSY and CDR2 as SAAADI. V lost 0 bases, J lost 3 bases, and 4 bases stayed unmatched. The CDR3 extends over 15 amino acids. The CDR3 DNA reads TGCGCCAGCAGTGAGTCGACAGGGGAAATCTACGAGCAGTACTTC. Protein: CASSESTGEIYEQYF.

The sample holds one count of this clone. Written as DNA, the CDR3 is TGCGCCAGCAGCTTGGGACCGACCGCCTACGAGCAGTACTTC. Translating gives CASSLGPTAYEQYF. This chain links TRBV5-1 with TRBJ2-7, with no clear D. This CDR3 is built from 14 residues. V was shortened by 0 bases and J by 2 bases, with 9 bases between the two germline ends. The germline gives CDR1 SGHRS, CDR2 YFSETQ.

The chain joins TRBV29-1 to TRBJ2-1, with D perhaps TRBD1 (5 bases). This CDR3 comprises 11 residues. Trimming removed 5 bases from V and 7 bases from J, with 9 bases in between. Looked up from germline, CDR1 is SQVTM and CDR2 is ANQGSEA. The CDR3 protein is CSVIQVNEQFF. The CDR3 bases are TGCAGCGTTATACAGGTTAATGAGCAGTTCTTC.

This clone occurred a few times. The genes are TRBV13 and TRBJ2-7; the D is unclear. Trimming took 1 base from V and 4 from J, leaving 14 bases between them. CDR3 length: 15 residues. Looked up from germline, CDR1 is PRHDT and CDR2 is FYEKMQ (reference sequence). CDR3 in amino acids: CASSLVDTGRYEQYF. The CDR3 DNA sequence: TGTGCCAGCAGCTTAGTTGACACCGGGCGGTACGAGCAGTACTTC. Supplemented by reference TRBV13 and TRBJ2-7, the full variable domain reads AAGVIQSPRHLIKEKRETATLKCYPIPRHDTVYWYQQGPGQDPQFLISFYEKMQSDKGSIPDRFSAQQFSDYHSELNMSSLELGDSALYFCASSLVDTGRYEQYFGPGTRLTVT.

The V and J genes are TRBV7-9 and TRBJ2-2; possible D gene TRBD1, 6 bases. This CDR3 region has 16 residues. The V end was cut by 6 bases, the J end by 3 bases, with 17 bases between. The germline gives CDR1 SEHNR, CDR2 FQNEAQ (reference sequence). CDR3 in amino acids: CASRTLQGNHTGELFF. CDR3 in DNA: TGTGCCAGCAGAACGTTACAGGGTAACCACACCGGGGAGCTGTTTTTT. Full variable domain (missing parts from reference TRBV7-9 and TRBJ2-2): DTGVSQNPRHKITKRGQNVTFRCDPISEHNRLYWYRQTLGQGPEFLTYFQNEAQLEKSRLLSDRFSAERPKGSFSTLEIQRTEQGDSAMYLCASRTLQGNHTGELFFGEGSRLTVL.

V and J are TRBV5-6 and TRBJ2-5; D gene ambiguous. V lost 0 bases and J 5 bases, leaving 14 bases between the germline ends. This CDR3 is 15 amino acids long. The germline V gene encodes CDR1 SGHDT and CDR2 YYEEEE. The CDR3 bases are TGTGCCAGCAGCTTGGCCCCCTGGGGAATCGAGACCCAGTACTTC. It encodes CASSLAPWGIETQYF.

This clone showed up just a few times. V is TRBV13 and J is TRBJ1-2; 12 bases align to TRBD1. V lost 6 bases, J lost 8 bases, and 7 bases stayed unmatched. Germline V CDR1 and CDR2: PRHDT, FYEKMQ (reference sequence). This CDR3 contains 14 residues. CDR3 loop: CASSITGTGGGYTF. The CDR3 bases are TGTGCCAGCAGTATTACCGGGACAGGGGGCGGCTACACCTTC. Based on the CDR3 plus reference TRBV13 and TRBJ1-2, the full variable domain is AAGVIQSPRHLIKEKRETATLKCYPIPRHDTVYWYQQGPGQDPQFLISFYEKMQSDKGSIPDRFSAQQFSDYHSELNMSSLELGDSALYFCASSITGTGGGYTFGSGTRLTVV.

This chain links TRBV5-1 with TRBJ2-1, with 7 bases fitting TRBD2. The trim removed 2 bases at V and 5 bases at J, leaving 7 bases unmatched. CDR3 length: 15 amino acids. Germline V gene data show CDR1 as SGHRS and CDR2 as YFSETQ. The CDR3 protein is CASSLAGPIDNEQFF. As DNA, the CDR3 is TGCGCCAGCAGCTTAGCGGGACCTATTGACAATGAGCAGTTCTTC. The variable domain in full, completed from reference TRBV5-1 and TRBJ2-1, reads KAGVTQTPRYLIKTRGQQVTLSCSPISGHRSVSWYQQTPGQGLQFLFEYFSETQRNKGNFPGRFSGRQFSNSRSEMNVSTLELGDSALYLCASSLAGPIDNEQFFGPGTRLTVL.

This sequence joins TRBV9 and TRBJ2-2, with D perhaps given as TRBD1 or TRBD2 (5 bases each). The germline CDR1 and CDR2 sequences are SGDLS and YYNGEE. The V end lost 0 bases, the J end lost 4 bases, and 13 bases lay between the germline ends. The CDR3 totals 16 residues. The DNA for the CDR3 is TGTGCCAGCAGCGTAGATCGGGGCGGAGGCACCGGGGAGCTGTTTTTT. Its protein is CASSVDRGGGTGELFF.

The V call is TRBV7-8, the J call TRBJ2-7; a weak D match, TRBD1 (6 bases). Trimming pared 5 bases from V and 1 base from J, leaving 15 bases between. CDR1 and CDR2 (germline): SGHVS, FQNEAQ. The CDR3 is 15 amino acids. The CDR3 region has the DNA TGTGCCAGCAGCGTCTCAGGGGCGTCGTCCTACGAGCAGTACTTC. Translation gives CASSVSGASSYEQYF.

This chain connects TRBV15 to TRBJ2-7, with 8 bases lining up with TRBD1. The V and J ends lost 5 bases and 6 bases, in that order; junction bases with no gene match: 6. The CDR3 totals 13 residues. Germline V gives CDR1 LNHNV, CDR2 YYDKDF (reference sequence). The CDR3 sequence is CATSARTGTEQYF. As DNA, the CDR3 is TGTGCCACCAGCGCCAGGACAGGGACCGAGCAGTACTTC.

The V and J genes are TRBV4-3 and TRBJ2-1, with D perhaps TRBD2 (6 bases). Deletions cut 4 bases from V and 7 bases from J, with 14 bases between. The CDR3 covers 14 residues. CDR1 and CDR2 from the germline V gene are LGHNA and YSLEER. CDR3: CASSPFAGPNEQFF. The CDR3 DNA reads TGCGCCAGCAGCCCCTTTGCGGGGCCGAATGAGCAGTTCTTC.